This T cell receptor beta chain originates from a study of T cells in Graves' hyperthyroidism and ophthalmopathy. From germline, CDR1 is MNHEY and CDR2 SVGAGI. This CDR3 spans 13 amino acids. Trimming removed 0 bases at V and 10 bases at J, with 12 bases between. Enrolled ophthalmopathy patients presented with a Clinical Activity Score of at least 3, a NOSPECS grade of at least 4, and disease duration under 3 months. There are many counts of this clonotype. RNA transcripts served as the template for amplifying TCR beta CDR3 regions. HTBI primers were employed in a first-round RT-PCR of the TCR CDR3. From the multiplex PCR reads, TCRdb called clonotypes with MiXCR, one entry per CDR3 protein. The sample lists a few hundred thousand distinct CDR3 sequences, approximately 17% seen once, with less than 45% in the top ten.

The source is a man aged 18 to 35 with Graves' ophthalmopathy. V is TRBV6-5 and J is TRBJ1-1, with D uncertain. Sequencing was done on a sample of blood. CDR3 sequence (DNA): TGTGCCAGCAGTTACTCGGAATCAAAGGGAGCTTTCTTT. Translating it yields CASSYSESKGAFF.